The 2 T cell receptor beta chains below were found in one sample sequenced in a study of T cell responses to AZD1222 COVID-19 vaccine. Some clones are missing from TCRdb's copy, which holds only in-frame ones; the method was immunoSEQ multiplex PCR. The sample contains nearly 110,000 clones, roughly 90% of which appear only once. The sample consisted of peripheral blood, taken on day 0 of AZD1222 vaccination. The receptors were sampled from an adult in good health.

This clone was picked up one time. The rearrangement uses TRBV21-1 and TRBJ2-7; TRBD2 was called by the table and not checked on the DNA. TRBV21-1 is a documented pseudogene. This CDR3 spans 13 amino acids. CDR3 loop: CASIAGGTYEQYF. The CDR3 region has the DNA TGTGCCAGTATAGCGGGAGGTACCTACGAGCAGTACTTC.

This chain joins TRBV4-1 and TRBJ1-2; TRBD1 matches at 9 bases. CDR1 and CDR2 from the germline V gene are MGHRA and YSYEKL. This CDR3 region has 15 residues. With 3 bases clipped from V and 3 bases from J, the junction kept 5 bases outside the gene matches. CDR3 bases: TGCGCCAGCAGCCAGGCGGACAGGGGCGACTATGGCTACACCTTC. Protein sequence: CASSQADRGDYGYTF.